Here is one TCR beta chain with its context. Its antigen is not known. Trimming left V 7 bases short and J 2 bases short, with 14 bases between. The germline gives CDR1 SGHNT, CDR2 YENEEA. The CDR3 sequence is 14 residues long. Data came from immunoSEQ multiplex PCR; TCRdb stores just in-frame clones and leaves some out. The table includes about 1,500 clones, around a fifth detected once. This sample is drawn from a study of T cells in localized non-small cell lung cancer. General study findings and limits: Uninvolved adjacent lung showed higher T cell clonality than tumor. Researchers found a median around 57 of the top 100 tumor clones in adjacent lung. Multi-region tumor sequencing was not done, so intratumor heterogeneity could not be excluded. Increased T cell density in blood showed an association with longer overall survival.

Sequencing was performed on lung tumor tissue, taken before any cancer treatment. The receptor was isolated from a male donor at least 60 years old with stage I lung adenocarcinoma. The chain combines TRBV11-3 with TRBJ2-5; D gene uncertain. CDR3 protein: CASMFAVGQETQYF. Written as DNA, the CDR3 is TGTGCCAGCATGTTCGCGGTCGGACAAGAGACCCAGTACTTC.